The 31 T cell receptor beta chains given below trace back to one sample, sequenced in a study of T cell repertoires in cytomegalovirus infection (dated by TCRdb to between 2019 and 2020). Which antigens these TCRs recognize remains unknown. The treatment or condition label, as the study defines it: in vitro stimulation with specific CMV peptide epitopes to enrich CMV-specific T cells. Sequencing instrument: Illumina HiSeq 1500. TCRdb trimmed public reads at Q25 via fastp, called clones via MiXCR and kept in-frame beta chains. One record per CDR3 amino acid sequence lists the most common genes and DNA. The sample table shows 450,000 to 600,000 distinct CDR3 sequences, and 30% to 35% are seen once. The ten top clones hold about a sixth of the sample. The specimen was cultured PBMCs, collected from culture after CMV antigen stimulation. The receptors were sampled from a human donor in good health (CMV status not recorded). Some clones in this sample may be carry-over from other donors' samples.

The chain has TRBV19 and TRBJ2-1; 7 nucleotides match TRBD1. This CDR3 has 16 residues. Trimming at V came to 4 bases and at J to 2 bases, leaving 8 bases not matched to a gene. Germline loops: CDR1 LNHDA, CDR2 SQIVND (reference sequence). The CDR3 here is CASSTPTGTAYNEQFF. CDR3 sequence (DNA): TGTGCCAGTAGTACGCCCACCGGGACAGCCTACAATGAGCAGTTCTTC.

This sequence joins TRBV2 and TRBJ2-2; D remains ambiguous. Germline loops: CDR1 SNHLY, CDR2 FYNNEI. The CDR3 length is 15 residues. V lost 0 bases, J lost 6 bases, and 11 bases lay in between. The CDR3 nucleotides are TGTGCCAGCAGTGAAGCGCTTCAGAGCGCCGGGGAGCTGTTTTTT. It translates to CASSEALQSAGELFF.

This clonotype was seen a few times. The CDR3 is CASSTLGEATDTQYF. CDR3 coding DNA: TGTGCCAGCAGTACCCTAGGGGAGGCAACAGATACGCAGTATTTT. This chain connects TRBV28 to TRBJ2-3; D may be TRBD2 (6 bases). V lost 5 bases and J lost 3, with 15 bases in between. The CDR3 runs to 15 residues. Germline values: CDR1 MDHEN, CDR2 SYDVKM.

The table lists this clonotype with many counts. This sequence joins TRBV28 and TRBJ1-2; possible D gene TRBD1, 5 bases. The V gene lost 3 bases and the J gene lost 11 bases, with 16 bases spanning the gap. CDR3 length: 13 amino acids. The germline V gene encodes CDR1 MDHEN and CDR2 SYDVKM. The CDR3 reads CASSFLGQPRYTF. Here the CDR3 DNA reads TGTGCCAGCAGTTTCTTGGGGCAGCCCCGATACACCTTC.

Only a few counts were recorded for this clonotype. V usage is TRBV18 and J usage is TRBJ2-5; D gene uncertain. CDR1 KGHSH and CDR2 LQKENI come from the germline V gene. This CDR3 has 16 residues. V was cut by 2 bases and J by 1 base, with 14 bases left in between. CDR3 region: CASSPDLSRFQETQYF. The CDR3 DNA is TGTGCCAGCTCACCAGATCTAAGTCGGTTCCAAGAGACCCAGTACTTC. The whole variable domain, filled in from reference TRBV18 and TRBJ2-5, reads NAGVMQNPRHLVRRRGQEARLRCSPMKGHSHVYWYRQLPEEGLKFMVYLQKENIIDESGMPKERFSAEFPKEGPSILRIQQVVRGDSAAYFCASSPDLSRFQETQYFGPGTRLLVL.

The CDR3 sequence: CASSQDKETQYF. In nucleotides, the CDR3 is TGTGCCAGCAGCCAAGATAAGGAGACCCAGTACTTC. The chain recombines TRBV3-1 with TRBJ2-5; D gene ambiguous. The V gene's germline CDR1 is LGHDT and CDR2 YNNKEL (reference sequence). Trimming took 0 bases from V and 5 from J, leaving 4 bases between them. The CDR3 has 12 amino acids.

The chain couples TRBV19 to TRBJ2-5; D is unclear. The CDR3 is 13 amino acids. Germline V gene data show CDR1 as LNHDA and CDR2 as SQIVND (reference sequence). Trimming removed 3 bases at V and 2 bases at J, with 7 bases between. Written as DNA, the CDR3 is TGTGCCAGTAGTATCGCACAGCAAGAGACCCAGTACTTC. Its translation: CASSIAQQETQYF.

The count of this clonotype is one. The chain carries TRBV28 and TRBJ2-1, with 12 bases fitting TRBD2. Trimming removed 10 bases from V and 3 bases from J; junction bases left unmatched: 19. The CDR3 consists of 19 residues. Germline lookup yields CDR1 MDHEN and CDR2 SYDVKM. The DNA of the CDR3 is TGTGCCACCCGCGGCGGCCCGAAAAAGGGACTAGCGGGCTACAATGAGCAGTTCTTC. Its protein is CATRGGPKKGLAGYNEQFF.

Ten or more counts support this clonotype. The chain uses TRBV7-2 and TRBJ2-3, with no clear D. The CDR3 is 12 residues long. Germline CDR1 and CDR2: SGHTA and FQGNSA. V was clipped by 1 base and J by 2 bases, with 1 base between them. The CDR3 DNA follows: TGTGCCAGCAGCTTAGACACAGATACGCAGTATTTT. Protein product: CASSLDTDTQYF.

Only a few counts were recorded for this clonotype. This chain joins TRBV7-2 and TRBJ2-5, with 9 nucleotides matching TRBD1. CDR1 and CDR2 (germline): SGHTA, FQGNSA. J was trimmed by 5 bases and V by 5 bases; bases with no gene match: 9. The CDR3 contains 15 residues. The CDR3 spells CASSRQTDRGETQYF. CDR3 in DNA: TGTGCCAGCAGCCGTCAGACCGACAGGGGGGAGACCCAGTACTTC.

This clonotype was recorded a few times. The V gene is TRBV7-2, the J gene TRBJ1-4; 10 bases are shared with TRBD1. The CDR3 sequence is 17 residues long. V was clipped by 5 bases and J by 4 bases; unmatched bases: 10. The germline V gene has CDR1 SGHTA and CDR2 FQGNSA. The CDR3 spells CASSTGGQGPYNEKLFF. The CDR3 nucleotides are TGTGCCAGCAGCACCGGGGGACAGGGGCCTTATAATGAAAAACTGTTTTTT.

This chain links TRBV4-1 with TRBJ1-5; 9 positions match TRBD1. CDR1 and CDR2 from the germline V gene are MGHRA and YSYEKL. Trimming took 0 bases from V and 3 from J; bases not matched to a gene: 9. There are 18 residues in the CDR3. CDR3 protein: CASSQDGTGNPSNQPQHF. The CDR3, as DNA: TGCGCCAGCAGCCAAGATGGGACAGGGAACCCATCCAATCAGCCCCAGCATTTT.

The chain carries TRBV5-4 and TRBJ1-1; D is perhaps TRBD1 (5 bases). The V and J ends lost 5 bases and 5 bases respectively, with 19 bases between them. The CDR3 is 15 amino acids. Germline V gene data show CDR1 as SGHNT and CDR2 as YYREEE (reference sequence). The CDR3 nucleotides read TGTGCCAGCAGATCGGGACGACAAACGAAAACTGAAGCTTTCTTT. Amino acids: CASRSGRQTKTEAFF.

Note on this clonotype: A read error may account for a junction end that differs from germline. This chain uses TRBV7-7 with TRBJ1-2; 8 bases align to TRBD1. Germline assignment: CDR1 SSHAT and CDR2 FNYEAQ (reference sequence). This CDR3 comprises 18 residues. The CDR3 region is CASSLDSSERTGISGYTF. CDR3 nucleotide sequence: TGTGCTAGCAGCTTAGACAGTTCGGAGCGGACAGGGATATCGGGCTACACCTTC.

This clonotype was detected a few times. The V gene is TRBV9, the J gene TRBJ2-1; 8 positions match TRBD2. Germline CDR1 is SGDLS and CDR2 is YYNGEE. CDR3 length equals 17 residues. With V trimmed by 3 bases and J by 0 bases, 8 bases remained unmatched. Written as DNA, the CDR3 is TGTGCCAGCAGCGCTCCTTTTGGGACTAGCTCCTACAATGAGCAGTTCTTC. It yields the protein CASSAPFGTSSYNEQFF.

This chain joins TRBV18 and TRBJ2-1; a weak D match, TRBD2 (6 bases). Per germline, CDR1 KGHSH and CDR2 LQKENI. The V end was cut by 1 base, the J end by 7 bases, with 20 bases between. The CDR3 loop spans 17 amino acids. The CDR3 nucleotides are TGTGCCAGCTCACCACGGGTCGGGGTAGCGGAAGCTAATGAGCAGTTCTTC. It yields the protein CASSPRVGVAEANEQFF.

This sequence joins TRBV27 and TRBJ1-3; D possibly corresponds to TRBD1 (5 bases). V gave up 2 bases and J gave up 0 bases, with 11 bases separating them. CDR3 length: 16 amino acids. Germline assignment: CDR1 MNHEY and CDR2 SMNVEV (reference sequence). This CDR3 reads CASSLDRQSSGNTIYF. In nucleotides, the CDR3 is TGTGCCAGCAGTTTAGACCGACAGAGCTCTGGAAACACCATATATTTT.

The table lists this clonotype with a few counts. This chain uses TRBV6-2 or TRBV6-3 with TRBJ2-1, with TRBD2 matching 12 bases. The germline V gene has CDR1 MNHEY and CDR2 SVGEGT. This CDR3 comprises 16 residues. Trimming took 3 bases from V and 6 from J; bases not matched to a gene: 6. For the CDR3, the DNA is TGTGCCAGCAGTTATTCACTAGCGGGAGGTTCCAATGAGCAGTTCTTC. This gives the protein CASSYSLAGGSNEQFF.

The chain recombines TRBV7-6 with TRBJ1-1; possible D gene TRBD1, 6 bases. Germline CDR1 is SGHVS and CDR2 is FNYEAQ. Trimming stripped 5 bases from V and 4 bases from J, with 14 bases between. This CDR3 contains 14 residues. This CDR3 is CASSQTGGPTEAFF. Here the CDR3 DNA reads TGTGCCAGCAGCCAAACCGGGGGGCCCACTGAAGCTTTCTTT.

The chain carries TRBV20-1 and TRBJ2-5; a weak D match, TRBD2 (6 bases). CDR1 is DFQATT and CDR2 is SNEGSKA in the germline V gene (reference sequence). The V end was cut by 4 bases, the J end by 1 base, with 16 bases between. CDR3 length: 15 amino acids. For the CDR3, the DNA is TGCAGTGCTACCACCGGTGGAGGGGCCCAAGAGACCCAGTACTTC. The encoded protein is CSATTGGGAQETQYF.

This clonotype has ten or more counts. The CDR3 is CASSFTGTGANNQPQHF. Here the CDR3 DNA reads TGTGCCAGCAGTTTTACCGGGACAGGGGCAAACAATCAGCCCCAGCATTTT. The gene calls are TRBV12-3 or TRBV12-4 and TRBJ1-5; 10 bases line up with TRBD1. This CDR3 comprises 17 residues. V was clipped by 3 bases and J by 3 bases; unmatched bases: 8.

V and J are TRBV7-9 and TRBJ1-1, with D unclear. Trimming removed 6 bases from V and 1 base from J, with 9 bases in between. From germline, CDR1 is SEHNR and CDR2 FQNEAQ (reference sequence). There are 13 residues in the CDR3. DNA of the CDR3: TGTGCCAGCAGAGACGGCGCGAACACTGAAGCTTTCTTT. Protein: CASRDGANTEAFF.

A word on this clonotype: At one boundary the junction diverges from the germline segment, which might be a read error. V usage is TRBV7-4 and J usage is TRBJ2-3; D call uncertain. This CDR3 spans 13 amino acids. The V gene's germline CDR1 is SGHVT and CDR2 SQSDAQ. CDR3 coding DNA: TGTGCCAGCAGCCAGAGGTTCACAGATACGCGGTATTTT. It translates to CASSQRFTDTRYF.

This chain joins TRBV6-8 and TRBJ2-7, with 11 bases identical to TRBD2. This CDR3 has 15 residues. Germline V CDR1 and CDR2: MNHGY, SAAAGT. The V and J ends lost 4 bases and 2 bases, in that order; junction bases with no gene match: 4. The DNA of the CDR3 is TGTGCCAGCAGTTCCGGACTAGCGGGCCCCTACGAGCAGTACTTC. It codes for CASSSGLAGPYEQYF.

The chain combines TRBV9 with TRBJ2-6, with a weak D call TRBD2 (7 bases). The V end lost 3 bases, the J end lost 0 bases, and 16 bases lay between the germline ends. CDR3 length: 18 residues. The V gene's germline CDR1 is SGDLS and CDR2 YYNGEE. The CDR3 loop reads CASSGGGGMGSGANVLTF. DNA of the CDR3: TGTGCCAGCAGCGGCGGGGGCGGGATGGGCTCTGGGGCCAACGTCCTGACTTTC.

V and J are TRBV19 and TRBJ1-5; TRBD1 matches 7 bases. Per germline, CDR1 LNHDA and CDR2 SQIVND (reference sequence). The CDR3 runs 16 residues. V was clipped by 3 bases and J by 4 bases; unmatched bases: 9. The DNA of the CDR3 is TGTGCCAGTAGTATTCCCCGACAGGGTGGAAATCAGCCCCAGCATTTT. Translation: CASSIPRQGGNQPQHF.

The chain employs TRBV7-2 and TRBJ1-4; D perhaps matches TRBD1 (5 bases). V was cut by 5 bases and J by 8 bases, with 18 bases left in between. The CDR3 contains 15 residues. The germline V gene has CDR1 SGHTA and CDR2 FQGNSA. CDR3 sequence (DNA): TGTGCCAGCAGCCGCCGGGACCGAGGGAACGAAAAACTGTTTTTT. It codes for CASSRRDRGNEKLFF.

This clonotype was detected only a few times. The J gene is TRBJ2-1, the V gene TRBV4-1; TRBD2 aligns across 10 bases. The CDR3 totals 14 residues. The trim removed 1 base at V and 12 bases at J, leaving 6 bases unmatched. Germline-derived CDR1 and CDR2 are MGHRA and YSYEKL. The CDR3: CASSQGPLAGGQFF. Here the CDR3 DNA reads TGCGCCAGCAGCCAAGGCCCTTTAGCGGGAGGGCAGTTCTTC.

The V and J genes are TRBV2 and TRBJ1-5; possible D gene TRBD1, 6 bases. With 4 bases removed from V and 2 bases from J, the gap between germline ends came to 12 bases. The CDR3 contains 15 residues. CDR1 is SNHLY, CDR2 FYNNEI, per germline. The CDR3 DNA reads as TGTGCCAGCAGTGGGACAGACTCTGGCAATCAGCCCCAGCATTTT. Translated, it gives CASSGTDSGNQPQHF.

This chain joins TRBV20-1 and TRBJ2-1; D unclear. CDR3 length: 11 amino acids. V lost 3 bases to trimming and J lost 7 bases, with 7 bases between them. Germline V gives CDR1 DFQATT, CDR2 SNEGSKA (reference sequence). CDR3 in amino acids: CSARHHNEQFF. CDR3 coding DNA: TGCAGTGCTAGGCACCATAATGAGCAGTTCTTC.

This clonotype appeared a single time. A much bigger clone sits one base away, suggesting this may be a read error. The V and J genes are TRBV7-2 and TRBJ2-6; no definite D call. The length of the CDR3 is 18 residues. Between the trimmed V and J ends, which lost 4 bases and 0 bases, there was a span of 16 bases. CDR1 is SGHTA, CDR2 FQGNSA, per germline. The CDR3 sequence: CASSSLIGRLSGANVLTF. CDR3 sequence (DNA): TGTGCCAGCAGCTCCTTAATCGGGCGGCTCTCTGGGGCCAACGTCCTGACTTTC.